These 12 T cell receptor beta chains share one sample of origin, sequenced in a study of cytomegalovirus exposure and HLA in healthy donors. PCR amplification relied on 60 Vbeta primers (plus 13 Jbeta primers). Clones were sequenced by immunoSEQ multiplex PCR, and TCRdb holds only the in-frame ones, with some missing. The sample shows some 180,000 clones, about four fifths of them seen only once. The material sequenced was PBMCs. The receptors shown here come from a woman between 18 and 29 years old in good health and CMV-seronegative.

The CDR3 protein is CASTTLARFGDEQFF. CDR3 nucleotide sequence: TGTGCCAGCACCACCCTAGCGCGTTTCGGGGATGAGCAGTTCTTC. The rearrangement uses TRBV27 and TRBJ2-1, with a weak D call TRBD2 (6 bases). Between the trimmed V and J ends, which lost 7 bases and 8 bases, there was a span of 21 bases. The CDR3 contains 15 residues. Per the germline V gene, CDR1 is MNHEY and CDR2 is SMNVEV (reference sequence).

V is TRBV9 and J is TRBJ2-2, with 7 bases aligning to TRBD2. J gave up 5 bases and V 0 bases, and 7 bases lay outside the gene matches. CDR3 size: 16 residues. Germline V gene lookup returns CDR1 SGDLS and CDR2 YYNGEE. The CDR3 protein is CASSVAGLKITGELFF. CDR3 DNA sequence: TGTGCCAGCAGCGTAGCGGGACTAAAGATTACCGGGGAGCTGTTTTTT.

V is TRBV9 and J is TRBJ1-2; D is uncertain. V lost 3 bases to trimming and J lost 0 bases, with 9 bases between them. The CDR3 consists of 14 residues. Germline loops: CDR1 SGDLS, CDR2 YYNGEE. The CDR3 is CASSAPGSNYGYTF. CDR3 nucleotides: TGTGCCAGCAGCGCGCCCGGGTCTAACTATGGCTACACCTTC.

CDR3 amino acids: CASTLSSPNTIYF. The DNA of the CDR3 is TGTGCCAGCACCTTATCCTCCCCAAACACCATATATTTT. The gene calls are TRBV6-6 and TRBJ1-3; D not certain. CDR3 size: 13 residues. Germline CDR1 MNHNY, CDR2 SVGAGI (reference sequence). V was pared by 7 bases and J by 6 bases, with 13 bases between.

V usage is TRBV15 and J usage is TRBJ1-2, with D perhaps matching TRBD1 (5 bases). The CDR3 length is 15 residues. The V gene's germline CDR1 is LNHNV and CDR2 YYDKDF (reference sequence). V was trimmed by 1 base and J by 2 bases, leaving 11 bases between them. The CDR3 here is CATSRVGRGNYGYTF. DNA of the CDR3: TGTGCCACCAGCAGAGTGGGGCGGGGAAACTATGGCTACACCTTC.

This chain uses TRBV7-2 with TRBJ2-3; 8 bases match TRBD1. This CDR3 is built from 16 residues. CDR1 is SGHTA, CDR2 FQGNSA, per germline. The V gene end was trimmed by 2 bases and the J gene end by 4 bases; junction bases not matched to a gene: 8. The CDR3 DNA reads as TGTGCCAGCAGCTTACAGGGGGCGTTAGGTTCAGATACGCAGTATTTT. Amino acid sequence: CASSLQGALGSDTQYF.

V is TRBV27 and J is TRBJ1-1; possible D gene TRBD1, 5 bases. There are 14 residues in the CDR3. Per germline, CDR1 MNHEY and CDR2 SMNVEV (reference sequence). V was clipped by 1 base and J by 6 bases, with 12 bases between them. The CDR3 sequence is CASSLWADNPEAFF. The CDR3 DNA reads as TGTGCCAGCAGTTTATGGGCGGACAACCCTGAAGCTTTCTTT.

The chain combines TRBV4-2 with TRBJ2-3; D gene ambiguous. The CDR3 runs 15 residues. Germline V lookup: CDR1 LGHNA, CDR2 YNFKEQ. V was trimmed by 1 base and J by 3 bases, leaving 11 bases between them. The CDR3 sequence is CASSQGLAGTDTQYF. For the CDR3, the DNA is TGTGCCAGCAGCCAAGGACTCGCCGGGACAGATACGCAGTATTTT.

The J gene is TRBJ1-1, the V gene TRBV10-3; tentatively, D is TRBD1 (5 bases). Trimming shortened V by 6 bases and J by 4 bases, and 15 bases separated the two germline ends. Looked up from germline, CDR1 is ENHRY and CDR2 is SYGVKD. CDR3 size: 14 residues. For the CDR3, the DNA is TGTGCCATCAGAACGGGACTGGGCAGCACTGAAGCTTTCTTT. The encoded protein is CAIRTGLGSTEAFF.

The V gene is TRBV7-6, the J gene TRBJ1-1; D gene uncertain. V lost 5 bases, J lost 8 bases, and 15 bases lay in between. The germline gives CDR1 SGHVS, CDR2 FNYEAQ. The CDR3 extends over 13 amino acids. The CDR3 is CASSPGSSTEAFF. DNA of the CDR3: TGTGCCAGCAGCCCGGGGTCTAGTACCGAAGCTTTCTTT. Based on the CDR3 plus reference TRBV7-6 and TRBJ1-1, the full variable domain is GAGVSQSPRYKVTKRGQDVALRCDPISGHVSLYWYRQALGQGPEFLTYFNYEAQQDKSGLPNDRFSAERPEGSISTLTIQRTEQRDSAMYRCASSPGSSTEAFFGQGTRLTVV.

This sequence joins TRBV18 and TRBJ1-1; a weak D match, TRBD1 (6 bases). The germline gives CDR1 KGHSH, CDR2 LQKENI. The V and J ends lost 1 base and 4 bases respectively, with 10 bases between them. The length of the CDR3 is 14 residues. CDR3 in DNA: TGTGCCAGCTCACCACGAGGGGGAAGCACTGAAGCTTTCTTT. It encodes CASSPRGGSTEAFF.

The genes are TRBV28 and TRBJ1-2; 8 positions match TRBD1. The CDR3 is 17 amino acids. Germline lookup yields CDR1 MDHEN and CDR2 SYDVKM. V dropped 4 bases and J dropped 7; count of bases not matched to a gene: 17. The CDR3, as DNA: TGTGCCAGCAGTTCCCCCGCCCTGGGGCAGGGGGCTTCTGGCTACACCTTC. Translation: CASSSPALGQGASGYTF.